This T cell receptor (beta chain) is from a study of blood T cells in healthy people across ages. J was trimmed by 4 bases and V by 4 bases; bases with no gene match: 9. The CDR3 has 14 amino acids. Per germline, CDR1 SQVTM and CDR2 ANQGSEA. In this sample, this clonotype turned up a few times. The authors ran a second PCR of 7 to 11 cycles using a sample-barcoded 5' primer and a J-beta primer mix. TCRdb re-called the 5' RACE reads with MiXCR, one entry per CDR3 protein. The sample lists around 990,000 distinct CDR3 sequences, about 23% occurring once. In addition, the sample was reused for a study of T cells of mothers and their children. That paper notes: Once extracted, all RNA went into cDNA synthesis at around 1.5 ug per 15 ul. Over 8 million TCR beta CDR3 reads were obtained from each mother, and a few million from each child.

Sequencing used blood. The chain combines TRBV29-1 with TRBJ2-5; 7 bases fit TRBD1. This clonotype originated in a girl aged 2 to 9 in good health. CDR3 nucleotides: TGCAGCGTTGGATCGGTTCGACAGGGAGAGACCCAGTACTTC. Its protein product is CSVGSVRQGETQYF.